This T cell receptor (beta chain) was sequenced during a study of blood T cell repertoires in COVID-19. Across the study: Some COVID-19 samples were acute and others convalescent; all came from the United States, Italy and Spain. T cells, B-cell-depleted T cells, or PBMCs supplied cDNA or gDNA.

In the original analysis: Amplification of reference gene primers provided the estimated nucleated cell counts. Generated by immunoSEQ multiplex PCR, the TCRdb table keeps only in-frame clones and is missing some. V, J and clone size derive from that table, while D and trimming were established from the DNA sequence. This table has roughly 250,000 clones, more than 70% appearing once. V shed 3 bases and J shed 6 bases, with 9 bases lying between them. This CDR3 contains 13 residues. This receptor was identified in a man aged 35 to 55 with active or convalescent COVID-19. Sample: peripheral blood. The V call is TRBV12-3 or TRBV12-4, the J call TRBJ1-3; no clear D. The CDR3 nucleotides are TGTGCCAGCAGTTTTTTGTCCCAAAACACCATATATTTT. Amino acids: CASSFLSQNTIYF.